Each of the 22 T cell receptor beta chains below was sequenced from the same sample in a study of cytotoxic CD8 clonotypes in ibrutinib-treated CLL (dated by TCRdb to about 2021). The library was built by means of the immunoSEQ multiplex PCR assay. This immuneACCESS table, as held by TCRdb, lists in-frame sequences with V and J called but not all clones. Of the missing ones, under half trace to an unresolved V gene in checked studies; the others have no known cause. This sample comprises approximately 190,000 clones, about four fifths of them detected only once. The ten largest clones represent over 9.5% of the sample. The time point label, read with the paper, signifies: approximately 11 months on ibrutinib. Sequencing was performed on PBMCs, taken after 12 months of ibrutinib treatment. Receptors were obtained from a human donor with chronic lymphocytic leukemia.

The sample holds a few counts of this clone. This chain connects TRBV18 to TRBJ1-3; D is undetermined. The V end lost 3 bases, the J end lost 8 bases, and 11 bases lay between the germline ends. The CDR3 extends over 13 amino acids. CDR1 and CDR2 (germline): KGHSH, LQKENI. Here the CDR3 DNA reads TGTGCCAGCTCACCGGGCAACCCTGACACCATATATTTT. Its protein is CASSPGNPDTIYF.

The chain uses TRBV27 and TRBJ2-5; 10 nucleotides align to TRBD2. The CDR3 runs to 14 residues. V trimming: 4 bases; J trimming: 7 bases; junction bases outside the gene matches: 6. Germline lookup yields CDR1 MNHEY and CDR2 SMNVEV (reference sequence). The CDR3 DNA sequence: TGTGCCAGCAGTTCGCTAGCGGGAGTGGGGACCCAGTACTTC. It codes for CASSSLAGVGTQYF.

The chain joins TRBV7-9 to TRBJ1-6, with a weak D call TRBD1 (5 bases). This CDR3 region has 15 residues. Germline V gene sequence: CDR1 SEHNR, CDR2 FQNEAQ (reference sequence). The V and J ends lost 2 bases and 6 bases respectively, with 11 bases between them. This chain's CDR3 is CASSLIDSFNSPLHF. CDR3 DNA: TGTGCCAGCAGCTTAATAGACAGCTTTAATTCACCCCTCCACTTT.

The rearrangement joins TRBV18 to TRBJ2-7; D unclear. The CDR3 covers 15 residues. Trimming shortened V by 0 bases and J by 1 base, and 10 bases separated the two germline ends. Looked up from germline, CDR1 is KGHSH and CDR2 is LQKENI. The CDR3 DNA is TGTGCCAGCTCACCACCTTCGGTCATGTCCTACGAGCAGTACTTC. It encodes CASSPPSVMSYEQYF.

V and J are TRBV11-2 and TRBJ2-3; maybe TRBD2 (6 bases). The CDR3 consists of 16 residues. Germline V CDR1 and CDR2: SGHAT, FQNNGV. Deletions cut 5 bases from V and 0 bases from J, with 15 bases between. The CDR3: CASSLGRIGSTDTQYF. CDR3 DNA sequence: TGTGCCAGCAGCCTAGGGAGGATCGGGAGCACAGATACGCAGTATTTT.

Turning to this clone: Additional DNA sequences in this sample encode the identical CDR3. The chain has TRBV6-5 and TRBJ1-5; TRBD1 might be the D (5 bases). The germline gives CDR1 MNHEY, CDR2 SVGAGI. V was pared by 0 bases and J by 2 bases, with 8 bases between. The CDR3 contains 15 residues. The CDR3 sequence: CASSYSGQGNQPQHF. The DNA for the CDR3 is TGTGCCAGCAGTTACTCGGGGCAAGGCAATCAGCCCCAGCATTTT.

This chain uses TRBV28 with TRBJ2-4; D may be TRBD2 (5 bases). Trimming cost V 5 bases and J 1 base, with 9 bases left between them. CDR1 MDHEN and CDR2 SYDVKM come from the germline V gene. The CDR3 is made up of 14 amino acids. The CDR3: CASSPGMAKNIQYF. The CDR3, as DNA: TGTGCCAGCAGTCCCGGGATGGCCAAAAACATTCAGTACTTC.

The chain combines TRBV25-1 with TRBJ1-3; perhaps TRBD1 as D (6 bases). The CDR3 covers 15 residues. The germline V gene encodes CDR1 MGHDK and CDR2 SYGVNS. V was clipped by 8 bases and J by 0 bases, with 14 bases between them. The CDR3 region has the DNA TGTGCCAGCGAGTTACAGGGAAGCTCTGGAAACACCATATATTTT. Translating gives CASELQGSSGNTIYF.

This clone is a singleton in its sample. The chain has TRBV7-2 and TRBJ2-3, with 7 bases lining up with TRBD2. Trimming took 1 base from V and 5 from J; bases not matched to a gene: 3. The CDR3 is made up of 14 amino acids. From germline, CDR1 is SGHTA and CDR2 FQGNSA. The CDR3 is CASSLGLAVDTQYF. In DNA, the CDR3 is TGTGCCAGCAGCTTAGGGCTAGCGGTAGATACGCAGTATTTT.

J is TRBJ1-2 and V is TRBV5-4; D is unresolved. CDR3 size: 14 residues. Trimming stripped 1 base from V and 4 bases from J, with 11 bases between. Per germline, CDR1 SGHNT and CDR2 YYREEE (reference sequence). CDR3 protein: CASSLNSGIYGYTF. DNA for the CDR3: TGTGCCAGCAGCTTGAATTCGGGTATCTATGGCTACACCTTC.

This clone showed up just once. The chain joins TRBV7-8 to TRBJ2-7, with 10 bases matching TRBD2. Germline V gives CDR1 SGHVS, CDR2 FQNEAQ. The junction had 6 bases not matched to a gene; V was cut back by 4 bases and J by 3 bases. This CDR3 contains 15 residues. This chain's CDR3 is CASSSSSGSVYEQYF. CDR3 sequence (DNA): TGTGCCAGCAGCTCGTCTAGCGGGAGCGTCTACGAGCAGTACTTC.

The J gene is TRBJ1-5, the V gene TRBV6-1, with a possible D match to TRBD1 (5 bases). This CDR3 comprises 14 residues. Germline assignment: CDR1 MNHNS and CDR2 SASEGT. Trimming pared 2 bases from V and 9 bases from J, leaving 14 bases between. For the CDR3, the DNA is TGTGCCAGCAGTGAACCTGGGGACGGTGGGCCCCAGCATTTT. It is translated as CASSEPGDGGPQHF.

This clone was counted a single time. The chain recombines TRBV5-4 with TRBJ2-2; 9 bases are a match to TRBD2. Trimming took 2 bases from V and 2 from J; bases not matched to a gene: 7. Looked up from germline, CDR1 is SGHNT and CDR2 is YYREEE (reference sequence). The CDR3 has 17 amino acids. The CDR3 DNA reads TGTGCCAGCAGCTTTTGGCTAGCGGGGAGAAACACCGGGGAGCTGTTTTTT. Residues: CASSFWLAGRNTGELFF.

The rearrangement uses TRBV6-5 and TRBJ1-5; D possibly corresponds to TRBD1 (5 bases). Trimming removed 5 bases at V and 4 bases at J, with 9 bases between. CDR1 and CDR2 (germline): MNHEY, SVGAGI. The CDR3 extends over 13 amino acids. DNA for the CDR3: TGTGCCAGCAGTAATCAGGGTAATCAGCCCCAGCATTTT. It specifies CASSNQGNQPQHF.

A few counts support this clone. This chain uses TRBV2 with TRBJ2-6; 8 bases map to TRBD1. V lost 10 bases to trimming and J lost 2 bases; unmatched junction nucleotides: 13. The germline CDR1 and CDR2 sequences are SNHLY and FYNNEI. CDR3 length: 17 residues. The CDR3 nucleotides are TGTGCCACCCTCCCGGGACAGGCGGTGACTGGGGCCAACGTCCTGACTTTC. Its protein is CATLPGQAVTGANVLTF.

The CDR3 sequence is CASSLGRGPIYEQYF. In DNA form, the CDR3 reads TGTGCCAGCAGCTTAGGCAGGGGTCCGATCTACGAGCAGTACTTC. The V gene is TRBV7-6, the J gene TRBJ2-7, with a weak D call TRBD1 (6 bases). V was pared by 1 base and J by 3 bases, with 13 bases between. The germline V gene encodes CDR1 SGHVS and CDR2 FNYEAQ. CDR3 length: 15 residues.

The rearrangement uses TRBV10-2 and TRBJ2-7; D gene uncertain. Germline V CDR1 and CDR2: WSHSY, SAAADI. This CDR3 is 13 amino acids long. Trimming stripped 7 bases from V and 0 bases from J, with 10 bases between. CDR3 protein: CASTLEASYEQYF. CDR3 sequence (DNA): TGCGCCAGCACATTAGAAGCCTCCTACGAGCAGTACTTC.

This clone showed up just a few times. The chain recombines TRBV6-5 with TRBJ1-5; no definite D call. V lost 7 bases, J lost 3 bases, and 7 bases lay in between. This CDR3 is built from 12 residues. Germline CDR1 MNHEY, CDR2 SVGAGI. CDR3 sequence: CASNGVNQPQHF. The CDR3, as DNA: TGTGCCAGCAACGGGGTCAATCAGCCCCAGCATTTT.

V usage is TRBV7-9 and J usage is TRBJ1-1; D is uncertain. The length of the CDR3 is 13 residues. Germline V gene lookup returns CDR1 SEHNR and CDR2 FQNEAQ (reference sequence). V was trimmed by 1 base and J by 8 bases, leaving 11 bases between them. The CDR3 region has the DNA TGTGCCAGCAGCTTAGTTTACGGTCGGGAAGCTTTCTTT. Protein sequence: CASSLVYGREAFF. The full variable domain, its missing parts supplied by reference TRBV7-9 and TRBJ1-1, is DTGVSQNPRHKITKRGQNVTFRCDPISEHNRLYWYRQTLGQGPEFLTYFQNEAQLEKSRLLSDRFSAERPKGSFSTLEIQRTEQGDSAMYLCASSLVYGREAFFGQGTRLTVV.

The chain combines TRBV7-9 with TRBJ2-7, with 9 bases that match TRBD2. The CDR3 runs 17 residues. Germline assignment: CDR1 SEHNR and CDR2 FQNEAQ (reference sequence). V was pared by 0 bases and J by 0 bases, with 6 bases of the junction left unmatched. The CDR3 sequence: CASSLADPAGGSYEQYF. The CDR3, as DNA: TGTGCCAGCAGCTTAGCCGATCCAGCGGGGGGCTCCTACGAGCAGTACTTC.

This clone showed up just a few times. The CDR3, as DNA: TGTGCCAGCAGTGCAGAGGGGACAGGGGCCAACAATGAGCAGTTCTTC. Translated: CASSAEGTGANNEQFF. This chain uses TRBV25-1 with TRBJ2-1; 10 bases map to TRBD1. Per germline, CDR1 MGHDK and CDR2 SYGVNS. V was clipped by 4 bases and J by 5 bases; unmatched bases: 8. The CDR3 is made up of 16 amino acids.

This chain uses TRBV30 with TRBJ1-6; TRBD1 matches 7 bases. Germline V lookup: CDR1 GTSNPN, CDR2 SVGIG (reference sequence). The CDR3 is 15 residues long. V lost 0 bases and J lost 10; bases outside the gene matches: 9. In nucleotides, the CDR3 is TGTGCCTGGAGTGTACTCGGACAGGCTGCCTCACCCCTCCACTTT. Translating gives CAWSVLGQAASPLHF.